Following are 25 T cell receptor beta chains from one sample sequenced in a study of control samples from healthy donors and cancer patients. This table comes from immunoSEQ multiplex PCR, and its TCRdb copy is limited to in-frame clones, with some not included. The table has approximately 150,000 clones, more than 80% seen once. The sample comprised blood. The receptors come from a young man in good health.

CDR3 loop: CASSVTSGTVSDTQYF. The CDR3 bases are TGTGCCAGCAGTGTAACGTCCGGGACAGTGTCCGATACGCAGTATTTT. V and J are TRBV6-2 or TRBV6-3 and TRBJ2-3, with 7 bases that match TRBD1. This CDR3 comprises 16 residues. Germline V gene data show CDR1 as MNHEY and CDR2 as SVGEGT. V trimming: 5 bases; J trimming: 6 bases; junction bases outside the gene matches: 14.

The chain combines TRBV30 with TRBJ1-3, with D unclear. V lost 8 bases and J lost 4, with 9 bases in between. The CDR3 spans 11 residues. Germline assignment: CDR1 GTSNPN and CDR2 SVGIG (reference sequence). Written as DNA, the CDR3 is TGTGCCGCCGAAAAAGGAAACACCATATATTTT. The encoded protein is CAAEKGNTIYF.

Comment on this clone: Without the conserved terminal phenylalanine or tryptophan, this CDR3 likely stems from a read error. No DNA is shown, since the ends of the CDR3 on it are uncertain; the CDR3 is the one TCRdb lists. The chain joins TRBV18 to TRBJ1-2. The length of the CDR3 is 12 amino acids, counting both ends. Germline lookup yields CDR1 KGHSH and CDR2 LQKENI. The CDR3 reads CASSPQGEANTL.

The V call is TRBV7-8, the J call TRBJ1-2; the match to TRBD1 covers 9 bases. CDR1 is SGHVS, CDR2 FQNEAQ, per germline. The CDR3 contains 16 residues. After removal of 5 bases from V and 2 bases from J, the junction contained 9 bases not matched to a gene. The CDR3 DNA sequence: TGTGCCAGCAGCCGTTCGTCGGGACAGGGAAACTATGGCTACACCTTC. Translating it yields CASSRSSGQGNYGYTF.

The rearrangement joins TRBV7-6 to TRBJ1-1, with D uncertain. The CDR3 spans 13 residues. With 0 bases removed from V and 7 bases from J, the gap between germline ends came to 9 bases. CDR1 is SGHVS and CDR2 is FNYEAQ in the germline V gene. CDR3 sequence (DNA): TGTGCCAGCAGCTTAGCTAATGACCGTGAAGCTTTCTTT. Translating it yields CASSLANDREAFF. The full variable domain, in which reference TRBV7-6 and TRBJ1-1 provide the parts outside the CDR3, is GAGVSQSPRYKVTKRGQDVALRCDPISGHVSLYWYRQALGQGPEFLTYFNYEAQQDKSGLPNDRFSAERPEGSISTLTIQRTEQRDSAMYRCASSLANDREAFFGQGTRLTVV.

The chain carries TRBV18 and TRBJ2-7; D is unresolved. Deletions cut 4 bases from V and 6 bases from J, with 10 bases between. This CDR3 spans 12 amino acids. CDR1 and CDR2 from the germline V gene are KGHSH and LQKENI. The DNA of the CDR3 is TGTGCCAGCTCACTTCCGGAGACCGAGCAGTACTTC. It specifies CASSLPETEQYF.

The genes are TRBV11-3 and TRBJ2-2, with no clear D. The CDR3 runs 13 residues. Germline loops: CDR1 SGHNT, CDR2 YENEEA. The ends were cut back, 9 bases at V and 1 base at J, with 9 bases in the middle. The CDR3 nucleotides are TGTGCCAGTGGACGGATGAACACCGGGGAGCTGTTTTTT. Residues: CASGRMNTGELFF. Filled out from reference TRBV11-3 and TRBJ2-2, the complete variable domain reads EAGVVQSPRYKIIEKKQPVAFWCNPISGHNTLYWYLQNLGQGPELLIRYENEEAVDDSQLPKDRFSAERLKGVDSTLKIQPAELGDSAVYLCASGRMNTGELFFGEGSRLTVL.

V and J are TRBV7-3 and TRBJ1-2; D possibly corresponds to TRBD1 (5 bases). V lost 0 bases to trimming and J lost 1 base, with 6 bases between them. This CDR3 comprises 14 residues. Germline V CDR1 and CDR2: SGHTA, FQGTGA. DNA for the CDR3: TGTGCCAGCAGCTTAACTGGGGGTAACTATGGCTACACCTTC. It yields the protein CASSLTGGNYGYTF.

This sequence joins TRBV19 and TRBJ2-7; TRBD1 matches at 11 bases. Germline values: CDR1 LNHDA, CDR2 SQIVND (reference sequence). Losses at the gene ends were 3 bases for V and 5 bases for J; bases not matched to a gene: 3. The CDR3 totals 14 residues. The CDR3 DNA sequence: TGTGCCAGTAGTATTCGGACAGGGGGCGACGAGCAGTACTTC. The encoded protein is CASSIRTGGDEQYF.

A note on this clone: A read error may account for a junction end that differs from germline. The chain links TRBV18 to TRBJ1-5, with TRBD1 as a possible D gene (5 bases). The germline CDR1 and CDR2 sequences are KGHSH and LQKENI. This CDR3 spans 13 amino acids. CDR3 amino acids: CASSPQENQPQHF. The CDR3 DNA reads as TGTGCCAGCTCCCCACAGGAGAATCAGCCCCAGCATTTT.

The genes are TRBV7-3 and TRBJ2-1, with D perhaps assigned TRBD1 or TRBD2 (6 bases each). Looked up from germline, CDR1 is SGHTA and CDR2 is FQGTGA. CDR3 size: 14 residues. V dropped 2 bases and J dropped 7 bases, with 12 bases sitting between them. The CDR3 bases are TGTGCCAGCAGCTTACAAGGGGGACTGAATGAGCAGTTCTTC. This encodes CASSLQGGLNEQFF.

The chain carries TRBV19 and TRBJ2-5; 13 bases agree with TRBD2. Germline CDR1 and CDR2: LNHDA and SQIVND (reference sequence). Trimming at V came to 1 base and at J to 4 bases, leaving 6 bases not matched to a gene. The CDR3 totals 17 residues. The CDR3 nucleotides are TGTGCCAGTAGTATAGCCCCAACTAGCGGGGGGGCAGAGACCCAGTACTTC. Translating gives CASSIAPTSGGAETQYF.

The rearrangement joins TRBV7-6 to TRBJ1-1, with 7 bases lining up with TRBD1. CDR1 is SGHVS and CDR2 is FNYEAQ in the germline V gene. The V and J ends lost 1 base and 10 bases, in that order; junction bases with no gene match: 6. The CDR3 is 13 amino acids. As DNA, the CDR3 is TGTGCCAGCAGCTTAGGGGGTGAGGGGGCAGCTTTCTTT. Its translation: CASSLGGEGAAFF.

The J gene is TRBJ1-3, the V gene TRBV24-1; TRBD1 is a possible D gene (5 bases). Germline V CDR1 and CDR2: KGHDR, SFDVKD. Trimming removed 8 bases from V and 7 bases from J, with 5 bases in between. The CDR3 runs to 10 residues. The CDR3 loop reads CATKGNTIYF. The CDR3 DNA sequence: TGTGCCACCAAGGGGAACACCATATATTTT.

The rearrangement uses TRBV5-6 and TRBJ2-7; 9 bases align to TRBD1. V shed 0 bases and J 6 bases; nucleotides not matched to a gene: 10. Germline V gene lookup returns CDR1 SGHDT and CDR2 YYEEEE. CDR3 size: 16 residues. CDR3 amino acids: CASSLAIQGALGEQYF. The CDR3 coding sequence is TGTGCCAGCAGCTTGGCCATACAGGGGGCGCTGGGCGAGCAGTACTTC.

The chain has TRBV12-3 or TRBV12-4 and TRBJ1-2; a weak D match, TRBD1 (5 bases). This CDR3 is 13 amino acids long. Trimming took off 3 bases at V and 4 bases at J, with 9 bases between the two ends. The DNA for the CDR3 is TGTGCCAGCAGTTTTCGGGACGGCTATGGCTACACCTTC. It translates to CASSFRDGYGYTF.

This rearrangement joins TRBV5-1 to TRBJ1-3; D gene ambiguous. V dropped 0 bases and J dropped 4 bases, with 8 bases sitting between them. The germline V gene has CDR1 SGHRS and CDR2 YFSETQ. This CDR3 has 14 residues. CDR3 bases: TGCGCCAGCAGCTTGGTCGGACGAGGAAACACCATATATTTT. Its protein product is CASSLVGRGNTIYF.

The chain combines TRBV3-1 (or the pseudogene TRBV3-2) with TRBJ2-1; 7 bases are shared with TRBD2. Germline CDR1 reads LGHDT; CDR2 reads YNNKEL (reference sequence). This CDR3 is built from 16 residues. Trimming took 2 bases from V and 4 from J; bases not matched to a gene: 8. The CDR3 region has the DNA TGTGCCAGCAGCCAAAGGTGGGAAGCGGGATACAATGAGCAGTTCTTC. Protein sequence: CASSQRWEAGYNEQFF.

V gene TRBV7-2 combines with J gene TRBJ2-5; TRBD1 aligns across 8 bases. Germline V gene lookup returns CDR1 SGHTA and CDR2 FQGNSA. This CDR3 spans 14 amino acids. V gave up 4 bases and J gave up 5 bases; unmatched junction bases: 6. The DNA of the CDR3 is TGTGCCAGCAGCTCGGACAGGGCGCACGAGACCCAGTACTTC. Residues: CASSSDRAHETQYF. Combining the CDR3 with reference TRBV7-2 and TRBJ2-5 gives the whole variable domain GAGVSQSPSNKVTEKGKDVELRCDPISGHTALYWYRQSLGQGLEFLIYFQGNSAPDKSGLPSDRFSAERTGGSVSTLTIQRTQQEDSAVYLCASSSDRAHETQYFGPGTRLLVL.

V gene TRBV21-1 combines with J gene TRBJ1-1. TRBV21-1 is marked as a pseudogene. The CDR3 sequence is 18 residues long. CDR3 in DNA: TGTGCCAGCAGCAAAGCAGGGGGGGAGTTACTCATGAACACTGAAGCTTTCTTT. It is translated as CASSKAGGELLMNTEAFF.

The J gene is TRBJ1-5, the V gene TRBV6-4; D is ambiguous. CDR3 length: 13 residues. CDR1 is MRHNA and CDR2 is SNTAGT in the germline V gene. V was trimmed by 4 bases and J by 7 bases, leaving 11 bases between them. The CDR3 DNA sequence: TGTGCCAGCAGTGCCGAGGGTGGGCAGCCCCAGCATTTT. Translated: CASSAEGGQPQHF.

This clone is a singleton in its sample. The rearrangement links TRBV7-9 to TRBJ1-1; tentative D call: TRBD1 (6 bases). V lost 2 bases and J 3 bases, leaving 7 bases between the germline ends. The CDR3 has 13 residues. From germline, CDR1 is SEHNR and CDR2 FQNEAQ (reference sequence). DNA of the CDR3: TGTGCCAGCAGCTTAAACAGGGACACTGAAGCTTTCTTT. It encodes CASSLNRDTEAFF.

The chain uses TRBV5-6 and TRBJ1-1, with D maybe TRBD1 (5 bases). Trimming removed 0 bases at V and 6 bases at J, with 12 bases between. Germline lookup yields CDR1 SGHDT and CDR2 YYEEEE. The CDR3 loop spans 14 amino acids. The CDR3 protein is CASSLEGVAAEAFF. The CDR3 DNA is TGTGCCAGCAGCTTGGAAGGGGTAGCGGCTGAAGCTTTCTTT.

The DNA for the CDR3 is TGTGCCAGCAGTTCCACGGGGAACACTGAAGCTTTCTTT. Translated, it gives CASSSTGNTEAFF. V gene TRBV12-3 or TRBV12-4 combines with J gene TRBJ1-1; D unresolved. There are 13 residues in the CDR3. V dropped 4 bases and J dropped 1 base, with 7 bases sitting between them.

The chain employs TRBV28 and TRBJ2-7, with TRBD2 matching 7 bases. The germline gives CDR1 MDHEN, CDR2 SYDVKM. The CDR3 has 15 residues. Trimming took 5 bases from V and 0 from J; bases not matched to a gene: 7. The CDR3 region is CASSAREGSSYEQYF. CDR3 DNA: TGTGCCAGCAGTGCCAGGGAGGGGAGCTCCTACGAGCAGTACTTC.